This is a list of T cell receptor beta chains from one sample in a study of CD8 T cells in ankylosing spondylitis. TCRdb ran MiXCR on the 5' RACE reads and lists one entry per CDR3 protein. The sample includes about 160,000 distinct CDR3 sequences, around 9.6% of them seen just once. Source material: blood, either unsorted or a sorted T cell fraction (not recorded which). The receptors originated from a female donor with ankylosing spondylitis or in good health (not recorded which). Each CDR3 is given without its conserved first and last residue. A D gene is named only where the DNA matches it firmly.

ASSLLAGPTDTQY,TRBJ2-3,TRBD2,TRBV4-1
ASSPSASGSTTGELF,TRBJ2-2,TRBD2,TRBV9
ATSGPPRQGRSPGETQY,TRBJ2-5,NA,TRBV24-1
ASSQQWATGPGEQY,TRBJ2-7,NA,TRBV4-3
ASRATGTGKPNEQF,TRBJ2-1,TRBD1,TRBV7-2
ATAGGQVYEQY,TRBJ2-7,TRBD1,TRBV11-2
APGGGGPLSETQY,TRBJ2-5,TRBD2,TRBV23-1
ASSPGFETVDEQF,TRBJ2-1,NA,TRBV3-1
ASTRRGVKRTGTSTDTQY,TRBJ2-3,NA,TRBV12-3/TRBV12-4
SAMGKEVYNEQF,TRBJ2-1,NA,TRBV20-1
ASSDGQNYGYT,TRBJ1-2,NA,TRBV6-4
ASSLSVVTDTQY,TRBJ2-3,NA,TRBV11-2
SAYEGIDYGYT,TRBJ1-2,NA,TRBV29-1
ASSIEAGGHNEQF,TRBJ2-1,TRBD2,TRBV19
ASSKEGSAPYEQY,TRBJ2-7,NA,TRBV21-1
ASGHLQF,TRBJ2-1,NA,TRBV7-2
AIRVTSGTSLGEDTQY,TRBJ2-3,TRBD2,TRBV10-3
SVETGTVANTGELF,TRBJ2-2,NA,TRBV29-1
AWAQGTFVDEQF,TRBJ2-1,TRBD1,TRBV30
ASSVRLASEDYEQY,TRBJ2-7,NA,TRBV9
ASNGNTEAF,TRBJ1-1,NA,TRBV10-2
SVPPPGNEQF,TRBJ2-1,NA,TRBV29-1
ASSPGQFNQPQH,TRBJ1-5,TRBD1,TRBV6-1
ASMDQPGGFNEQF,TRBJ2-1,TRBD2,TRBV6-2/TRBV6-3
ASSPTSGGNIQY,TRBJ2-4,TRBD2,TRBV12-3/TRBV12-4
ASTPRSSGTETQY,TRBJ2-5,TRBD2,TRBV6-1
ASSLAPADEQY,TRBJ2-7,NA,TRBV7-8
ASSPPAGYEQY,TRBJ2-7,NA,TRBV7-9
ASGESTYNEQF,TRBJ2-1,NA,TRBV12-5
ASSPRLAGYNEQF,TRBJ2-1,TRBD2,TRBV13
ASSRGPKPGHNSYEQY,TRBJ2-7,NA,TRBV4-1
ASSQGAGASGNTIY,TRBJ1-3,NA,TRBV4-3
ASSLGQVDGYT,TRBJ1-2,TRBD1,TRBV7-8
ASSVPAGTSGPPSTDTQY,TRBJ2-3,TRBD2,TRBV7-3
ATSDFGGFSYNEQF,TRBJ2-1,TRBD2,TRBV24-1
SAPKETQY,TRBJ2-5,NA,TRBV20-1
ASSKTGVDEQY,TRBJ2-7,TRBD1,TRBV6-4
SASTPRGKTEAF,TRBJ1-1,NA,TRBV20-1
AISVRQTRRKAF,TRBJ1-1,NA,TRBV2
ASSFGPDYEQY,TRBJ2-7,NA,TRBV7-9
ASSQALTGTQETQY,TRBJ2-5,NA,TRBV4-3
ASSFPNQPQH,TRBJ1-5,NA,TRBV7-2
SVMAGERNEQF,TRBJ2-1,TRBD2,TRBV29-1